The 30 T cell receptor beta chains below all came from one sample that was sequenced in a study of blood T cell repertoires in COVID-19. Clones were read by immunoSEQ multiplex PCR, and TCRdb kept only the in-frame ones, dropping some. This table has under 200,000 clones, about 88% appearing once. The sequenced sample consisted of PBMCs or T cells enriched from blood (not recorded which). Receptors were obtained from a woman between 40 and 55 years old in a cohort exposed to, infected with or recovered from COVID-19 (not recorded which).

This clone was detected only a few times. This rearrangement joins TRBV11-2 to TRBJ2-1, with D unclear. CDR1 and CDR2 from the germline V gene are SGHAT and FQNNGV. The CDR3 is 10 amino acids. With 5 bases removed from V and 10 bases from J, the gap between germline ends came to 6 bases. Here the CDR3 reads CASSVREQFF. The CDR3 nucleotides are TGTGCCAGCAGCGTGAGGGAGCAGTTCTTC.

The chain uses TRBV28 and TRBJ1-1; D may be TRBD1 (5 bases). This CDR3 is built from 14 residues. Germline CDR1 and CDR2: MDHEN and SYDVKM. V lost 5 bases to trimming and J lost 8 bases, with 18 bases between them. The CDR3 is CASSVQGRAPEAFF. CDR3 coding DNA: TGTGCCAGCAGTGTCCAGGGAAGAGCCCCAGAAGCTTTCTTT. The full variable domain, in which reference TRBV28 and TRBJ1-1 provide the parts outside the CDR3, is DVKVTQSSRYLVKRTGEKVFLECVQDMDHENMFWYRQDPGLGLRLIYFSYDVKMKEKGDIPEGYSVSREKKERFSLILESASTNQTSMYLCASSVQGRAPEAFFGQGTRLTVV.

The rearrangement uses TRBV27 and TRBJ2-7, with 10 bases lining up with TRBD1. This CDR3 is built from 15 residues. V shed 6 bases, J shed 0 bases, and the junction held 5 bases outside the gene matches. Germline V gives CDR1 MNHEY, CDR2 SMNVEV (reference sequence). CDR3 sequence (DNA): TGTGCCAGCAGGTTCCGGGACAGGGGCTCCTACGAGCAGTACTTC. Its translation: CASRFRDRGSYEQYF.

DNA for the CDR3: TGTGCCAGCAGGCGGGACGAAGGTCAGCCCCAGCATTTT. Translating gives CASRRDEGQPQHF. The chain is built from TRBV2 and TRBJ1-5, with D possibly matching TRBD1 (5 bases). The germline V and J ends were trimmed by 6 bases and 6 bases, with 12 bases remaining between them. The CDR3 totals 13 residues. In germline, CDR1 is SNHLY, CDR2 FYNNEI.

The gene calls are TRBV7-2 and TRBJ2-5, with D hard to call. V was trimmed by 5 bases and J by 1 base, leaving 8 bases between them. This CDR3 spans 13 amino acids. Germline assignment: CDR1 SGHTA and CDR2 FQGNSA. This CDR3 is CASSPVLQETQYF. CDR3 sequence (DNA): TGTGCCAGCAGCCCCGTTCTCCAAGAGACCCAGTACTTC.

The rearrangement uses TRBV27 and TRBJ1-5, with D possibly being TRBD1 (5 bases). The CDR3 consists of 16 residues. Trimming removed 9 bases at V and 0 bases at J, with 18 bases between. CDR1 and CDR2 from the germline V gene are MNHEY and SMNVEV (reference sequence). The CDR3 nucleotides read TGTGCCAGTAGGCGTGGGGGGTTTCCTAGCAATCAGCCCCAGCATTTT. It translates to CASRRGGFPSNQPQHF.

The V and J genes are TRBV6-1 and TRBJ2-7; 8 bases fit TRBD2. There are 15 residues in the CDR3. Germline CDR1 MNHNS, CDR2 SASEGT. V lost 3 bases and J lost 0; bases outside the gene matches: 4. The CDR3 reads CASSDLAGLSYEQYF. The CDR3 bases are TGTGCCAGCAGTGATCTAGCGGGCCTCTCCTACGAGCAGTACTTC.

The chain links TRBV12-3 or TRBV12-4 to TRBJ1-5, with unresolved D. Trimming left V 9 bases short and J 7 bases short, with 13 bases between. CDR3 length: 12 amino acids. The CDR3 loop reads CASQKAGQPQHF. The CDR3 nucleotides read TGTGCCAGTCAAAAAGCAGGCCAGCCCCAGCATTTT.

The chain recombines TRBV19 with TRBJ1-5, with D possibly TRBD1 on 6 matching bases. V shed 4 bases and J shed 0 bases, with 10 bases lying between them. The CDR3 consists of 15 residues. The germline gives CDR1 LNHDA, CDR2 SQIVND (reference sequence). The CDR3 coding sequence is TGTGCCAGTAGTAGGACAGCCTATAGCAATCAGCCCCAGCATTTT. Its translation is CASSRTAYSNQPQHF.

This clone has just a few counts. The rearrangement links TRBV19 to TRBJ1-4; 7 bases map to TRBD1. V dropped 2 bases and J dropped 4; count of bases not matched to a gene: 4. Germline CDR1 is LNHDA and CDR2 is SQIVND (reference sequence). This CDR3 region has 15 residues. The CDR3 DNA reads TGTGCCAGTAGTATACCGGGACAGCATAATGAAAAACTGTTTTTT. Protein sequence: CASSIPGQHNEKLFF. The complete variable domain, with remaining parts taken from reference TRBV19 and TRBJ1-4, reads DGGITQSPKYLFRKEGQNVTLSCEQNLNHDAMYWYRQDPGQGLRLIYYSQIVNDFQKGDIAEGYSVSREKKESFPLTVTSAQKNPTAFYLCASSIPGQHNEKLFFGSGTQLSVL.

The rearrangement joins TRBV9 to TRBJ1-3; 8 nucleotides match TRBD1. This CDR3 spans 15 amino acids. V was clipped by 4 bases and J by 0 bases; unmatched bases: 3. Germline V gene lookup returns CDR1 SGDLS and CDR2 YYNGEE. The CDR3 coding sequence is TGTGCCAGCAGCATTGGGACAGGCTCTGGAAACACCATATATTTT. Translating gives CASSIGTGSGNTIYF.

This clone was recorded once. The gene calls are TRBV12-3 or TRBV12-4 and TRBJ2-1; D gene uncertain. The CDR3 has 12 residues. The ends were cut back, 8 bases at V and 4 bases at J, with 9 bases in the middle. The CDR3 is CASQVLYNEQFF. The CDR3 DNA reads TGTGCCAGCCAGGTATTGTACAATGAGCAGTTCTTC.

The chain uses TRBV5-5 and TRBJ1-6; 9 nucleotides match TRBD1. CDR1 and CDR2 from the germline V gene are SGHKS and YYEKEE (reference sequence). This CDR3 spans 16 amino acids. The V gene end was trimmed by 4 bases and the J gene end by 6 bases; junction bases not matched to a gene: 8. The CDR3 loop reads CASSRANRGLNSPLHF. CDR3 bases: TGTGCCAGCAGCCGCGCCAACAGGGGGCTTAATTCACCCCTCCACTTT.

CDR3 DNA sequence: TGTGCCAGCAGTTTATCGGGACTAGCGGGGACCTACGAGCAGTACTTC. This codes for CASSLSGLAGTYEQYF. V gene TRBV27 combines with J gene TRBJ2-7; 13 positions agree with TRBD2. Germline V gene data show CDR1 as MNHEY and CDR2 as SMNVEV (reference sequence). This CDR3 has 16 residues. J gave up 2 bases and V 0 bases, and 1 base lay outside the gene matches.

The CDR3 DNA follows: TGTGCCAGCAGCTTATCGTACGGGGAGCTGTTTTTT. It yields the protein CASSLSYGELFF. This sequence joins TRBV13 and TRBJ2-2; D gene uncertain. CDR1 and CDR2 from the germline V gene are PRHDT and FYEKMQ (reference sequence). The V end lost 2 bases, the J end lost 7 bases, and 5 bases lay between the germline ends. The CDR3 is 12 residues long.

V and J are TRBV6-5 and TRBJ2-7; 11 bases fit TRBD1. The germline gives CDR1 MNHEY, CDR2 SVGAGI. J lost 5 bases, V lost 5 bases, and 8 bases had no gene match. The CDR3 is made up of 15 amino acids. The DNA of the CDR3 is TGTGCCAGCAGTAAGCGGACAGGGGGCTTCAACGAGCAGTACTTC. Translated, it gives CASSKRTGGFNEQYF.

This chain joins TRBV27 and TRBJ2-3, with TRBD1 as a possible D gene (5 bases). Germline V lookup: CDR1 MNHEY, CDR2 SMNVEV (reference sequence). Trimming took 5 bases from V and 0 from J, leaving 9 bases between them. The CDR3 totals 14 residues. The CDR3 DNA is TGTGCCAGCAGTAGACAGCGTAGCACAGATACGCAGTATTTT. Protein: CASSRQRSTDTQYF.

The rearrangement joins TRBV11-2 to TRBJ1-4; no clear D. Germline CDR1 is SGHAT and CDR2 is FQNNGV. Between the trimmed V and J ends, which lost 5 bases and 0 bases, there was a span of 19 bases. CDR3 length equals 18 residues. CDR3 protein: CASSPSRTREATNEKLFF. CDR3 nucleotides: TGTGCCAGCAGCCCCAGCAGGACGAGGGAGGCAACTAATGAAAAACTGTTTTTT.

The chain employs TRBV5-6 and TRBJ2-3, with 8 bases matching TRBD1. The CDR3 runs to 14 residues. J lost 1 base, V lost 4 bases, and 2 bases had no gene match. Germline values: CDR1 SGHDT, CDR2 YYEEEE. The CDR3 here is CASSGGQGTDTQYF. CDR3 nucleotide sequence: TGTGCCAGCAGCGGGGGACAGGGCACAGATACGCAGTATTTT.

This clone has just one count. This rearrangement joins TRBV7-9 to TRBJ2-1, with 10 bases matching TRBD2. Germline V gives CDR1 SEHNR, CDR2 FQNEAQ (reference sequence). The CDR3 totals 15 residues. Trimming removed 4 bases from V and 4 bases from J; junction bases left unmatched: 4. This CDR3 is CASSSGLASYNEQFF. The CDR3 DNA is TGTGCCAGCAGCTCGGGACTAGCGAGTTACAATGAGCAGTTCTTC.

This chain joins TRBV4-1 and TRBJ2-2; D is perhaps TRBD2 (5 bases). CDR1 is MGHRA, CDR2 YSYEKL, per germline. Trimming cost V 4 bases and J 2 bases, with 14 bases left between them. The CDR3 is made up of 16 amino acids. This CDR3 reads CASSLKGEGNTGELFF. The CDR3 coding sequence is TGCGCCAGCAGCCTTAAGGGAGAAGGAAACACCGGGGAGCTGTTTTTT.

The chain recombines TRBV4-1 with TRBJ2-1; 8 nucleotides line up with TRBD1. Germline V lookup: CDR1 MGHRA, CDR2 YSYEKL. Unmatched junction bases numbered 16, after V lost 3 bases and J lost 9 bases. CDR3 size: 17 residues. In DNA, the CDR3 is TGCGCCAGCAGCCACCCCAGCAGGACAGGGACTCAGGGTGAGCAGTTCTTC. Protein: CASSHPSRTGTQGEQFF.

V is TRBV6-1 and J is TRBJ2-7; 9 positions agree with TRBD1. The CDR3 is 14 amino acids. Losses at the gene ends were 3 bases for V and 3 bases for J; bases not matched to a gene: 3. Per germline, CDR1 MNHNS and CDR2 SASEGT. As DNA, the CDR3 is TGTGCCAGCAGTGAGGGACAGGGTGGCTACGAGCAGTACTTC. This encodes CASSEGQGGYEQYF.

The V call is TRBV3-1 (or the pseudogene TRBV3-2), the J call TRBJ2-7, with 7 bases matching TRBD1. Trimming at V came to 4 bases and at J to 6 bases, leaving 12 bases not matched to a gene. This CDR3 contains 15 residues. From germline, CDR1 is LGHDT and CDR2 YNNKEL (reference sequence). CDR3 sequence: CASSLEETGLLEQYF. CDR3 nucleotides: TGTGCCAGCAGCCTGGAGGAGACAGGGCTCCTCGAGCAGTACTTC.

The chain is built from TRBV5-6 and TRBJ2-5; 11 bases are shared with TRBD2. The CDR3 loop spans 18 amino acids. Germline values: CDR1 SGHDT, CDR2 YYEEEE. V lost 0 bases, J lost 5 bases, and 12 bases stayed unmatched. Here the CDR3 reads CASSLGLAGGLHWETQYF. Written as DNA, the CDR3 is TGTGCCAGCAGCTTGGGTCTAGCGGGGGGCCTGCACTGGGAGACCCAGTACTTC. Filled out from reference TRBV5-6 and TRBJ2-5, the complete variable domain reads DAGVTQSPTHLIKTRGQQVTLRCSPKSGHDTVSWYQQALGQGPQFIFQYYEEEERQRGNFPDRFSGHQFPNYSSELNVNALLLGDSALYLCASSLGLAGGLHWETQYFGPGTRLLVL.

This clone was observed a single time. The rearrangement uses TRBV4-1 and TRBJ1-4; D might be TRBD1 (6 bases). CDR1 and CDR2 (germline): MGHRA, YSYEKL. This CDR3 region has 16 residues. The V end lost 4 bases, the J end lost 0 bases, and 12 bases lay between the germline ends. CDR3 sequence (DNA): TGCGCCAGCAGCCGGACAGAACGGTCAACTAATGAAAAACTGTTTTTT. This translates into CASSRTERSTNEKLFF.

The rearrangement links TRBV4-1 to TRBJ1-2; TRBD1 might be the D (6 bases). CDR3 length: 16 residues. CDR1 is MGHRA and CDR2 is YSYEKL in the germline V gene. V was cut by 0 bases and J by 4 bases, with 15 bases left in between. The CDR3: CASSQEDRSYSYGYTF. In DNA, the CDR3 is TGCGCCAGCAGCCAAGAAGACAGGTCTTACTCCTATGGCTACACCTTC.

This chain joins TRBV18 and TRBJ1-3; tentatively, D is TRBD1 (6 bases). This CDR3 is 17 amino acids long. Trimming left V 1 base short and J 3 bases short, with 16 bases between. Germline V gives CDR1 KGHSH, CDR2 LQKENI. The CDR3 DNA reads as TGTGCCAGCTCACCACTACAGGGACGGAGGAATGGAAACACCATATATTTT. Amino acids: CASSPLQGRRNGNTIYF.

This clone was counted only a few times. The chain carries TRBV4-3 and TRBJ2-7; no reliable D call. The length of the CDR3 is 15 residues. Germline loops: CDR1 LGHNA, CDR2 YSLEER. V dropped 0 bases and J dropped 2 bases, with 11 bases sitting between them. The CDR3 protein is CASSQDRTKPYEQYF. CDR3 sequence (DNA): TGCGCCAGCAGCCAAGACAGAACGAAACCCTACGAGCAGTACTTC.

J is TRBJ1-1 and V is TRBV19, with 7 positions matching TRBD1. V shed 8 bases and J 0 bases; nucleotides not matched to a gene: 9. CDR3 size: 15 residues. CDR1 LNHDA and CDR2 SQIVND come from the germline V gene (reference sequence). The chain's CDR3 is CASVKRQGMNTEAFF. The CDR3 nucleotides read TGTGCCAGTGTAAAGCGACAGGGAATGAACACTGAAGCTTTCTTT. The complete variable domain, with remaining parts taken from reference TRBV19 and TRBJ1-1, reads DGGITQSPKYLFRKEGQNVTLSCEQNLNHDAMYWYRQDPGQGLRLIYYSQIVNDFQKGDIAEGYSVSREKKESFPLTVTSAQKNPTAFYLCASVKRQGMNTEAFFGQGTRLTVV.